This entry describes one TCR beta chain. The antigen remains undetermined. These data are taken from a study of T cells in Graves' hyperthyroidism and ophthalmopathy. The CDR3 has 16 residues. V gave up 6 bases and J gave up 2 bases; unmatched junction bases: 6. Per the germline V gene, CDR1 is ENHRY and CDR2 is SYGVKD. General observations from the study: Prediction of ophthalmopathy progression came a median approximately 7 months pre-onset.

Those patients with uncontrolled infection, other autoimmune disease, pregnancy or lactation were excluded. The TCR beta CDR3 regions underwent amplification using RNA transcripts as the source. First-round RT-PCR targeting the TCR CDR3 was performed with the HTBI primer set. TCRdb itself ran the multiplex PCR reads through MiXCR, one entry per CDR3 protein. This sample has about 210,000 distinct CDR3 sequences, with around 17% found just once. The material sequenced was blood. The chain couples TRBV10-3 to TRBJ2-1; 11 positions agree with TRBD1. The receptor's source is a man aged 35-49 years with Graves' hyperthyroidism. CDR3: CAISRDRGGAYNEQFF. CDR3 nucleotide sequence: TGTGCCATCAGCCGGGACAGGGGGGGGGCCTACAATGAGCAGTTCTTC.